This TCR beta chain was obtained from a study of blood T cell repertoires in COVID-19. On the study more broadly: Nucleic acid was either cDNA or gDNA, and it came from T cells, B-cell-depleted T cells, or PBMCs.

Sequenced by immunoSEQ multiplex PCR; TCRdb stores in-frame clones only, minus some. This sample has about 360,000 clones; around 87% occur once, and the top ten carry 1% to 1.5%. Trimming removed 0 bases from V and 12 bases from J, with 15 bases in between. Germline CDR1 reads LNHDA; CDR2 reads SQIVND (reference sequence). The CDR3 runs to 14 residues. This clonotype originated in a man aged 25 to 40 who had recovered from COVID-19. The V gene is TRBV19, the J gene TRBJ2-4; D unclear. Sequencing was carried out using PBMCs or T cells enriched from blood (not recorded which). CDR3 bases: TGTGCCAGTAGTATAGATCCCGGGTCACGTACTCAGTACTTC. Amino acid sequence: CASSIDPGSRTQYF.